These T cell receptor beta chains were read from a single sample in a study of cytomegalovirus exposure and HLA in healthy donors. Data came from immunoSEQ multiplex PCR; TCRdb stores just in-frame clones and leaves some out. Of around 150,000 clones listed, roughly 85% are singletons. Sequencing was performed on PBMCs. These receptors all stem from a young woman in good health and CMV-seronegative. The CDR3 runs from the conserved cysteine through the conserved F or W. D genes are given only for firm matches. The size entry is marked missing in some rows and otherwise reads once, few, many or a size class.

V gene: TRBV11-3; D gene: NA; clone size: NA; CDR3 length: 14; J gene: TRBJ1-1; CDR3 DNA: TGTGCCAGCAGCTTTGGCGGGGGGAACACTGAAGCTTTCTTT; CDR3 protein: CASSFGGGNTEAFF
V gene: TRBV7-9; D gene: NA; clone size: once; CDR3 length: 16; J gene: TRBJ2-1; CDR3 DNA: TGTGCCAGCAGCACCCCCGTGGGAGCTTCCTACAATGAGCAGTTCTTC; CDR3 protein: CASSTPVGASYNEQFF
V gene: TRBV30; D gene: NA; clone size: NA; CDR3 length: 14; J gene: TRBJ1-6; CDR3 DNA: TGTGCCTGGAGCCTCGGACAGCAAAATTCACCCCTCCACTTT; CDR3 protein: CAWSLGQQNSPLHF
V gene: TRBV7-6; D gene: TRBD2; clone size: NA; CDR3 length: 15; J gene: TRBJ2-7; CDR3 DNA: TGTGCCAGCAGCACCGGGACTAGCGCCTCCTACGAGCAGTACTTC; CDR3 protein: CASSTGTSASYEQYF
V gene: TRBV7-9; D gene: TRBD1; clone size: NA; CDR3 length: 16; J gene: TRBJ1-2; CDR3 DNA: TGTGCCAGCAGCGGAGAACCCGACAGGGCGCTTGCGGGCTACACCTTC; CDR3 protein: CASSGEPDRALAGYTF
V gene: TRBV6-5; D gene: TRBD1; clone size: once; CDR3 length: 15; J gene: TRBJ2-7; CDR3 DNA: TGTGCCAGCAGTTACTTTGCTGGACAGGGTCCCGAGCAGTACTTC; CDR3 protein: CASSYFAGQGPEQYF
V gene: TRBV7-2; D gene: NA; clone size: once; CDR3 length: 11; J gene: TRBJ1-2; CDR3 DNA: TGTGCCAGCAGCCCCTCCCAGGTGTCCACCTTC; CDR3 protein: CASSPSQVSTF
V gene: TRBV19; D gene: NA; clone size: NA; CDR3 length: 14; J gene: TRBJ2-1; CDR3 DNA: TGTGCCAGTACCCTACCCGGGTCCCGAAATGAGCAGTTCTTC; CDR3 protein: CASTLPGSRNEQFF
V gene: TRBV19; D gene: NA; clone size: NA; CDR3 length: 15; J gene: TRBJ2-1; CDR3 DNA: TGTGCCACCAAGGAGAGGGGGAACTCCTACAATGAGCAGTTCTTC; CDR3 protein: CATKERGNSYNEQFF
V gene: TRBV29-1; D gene: NA; clone size: NA; CDR3 length: 13; J gene: TRBJ1-5; CDR3 DNA: TGCAGCGTTGAACTAGACCCAAGTCAGCCCCAGCATTTT; CDR3 protein: CSVELDPSQPQHF
V gene: TRBV7-6; D gene: NA; clone size: NA; CDR3 length: 16; J gene: TRBJ2-1; CDR3 DNA: TGTGCCAGCAGCGGCTCCAGGGCGCCTGGGAACAATGAGCAGTTCTTC; CDR3 protein: CASSGSRAPGNNEQFF
V gene: TRBV30; D gene: NA; clone size: NA; CDR3 length: 13; J gene: TRBJ2-7; CDR3 DNA: TGTGCCTGGGAAGTAGGGGTCTCTGACGAGCAGTACTTC; CDR3 protein: CAWEVGVSDEQYF
V gene: TRBV6-5; D gene: NA; clone size: NA; CDR3 length: 14; J gene: TRBJ1-6; CDR3 DNA: TGTGCCAGCAGTGCCGCGGGGGATAATTCACCCCTCCACTTT; CDR3 protein: CASSAAGDNSPLHF
V gene: TRBV6-1; D gene: TRBD1; clone size: NA; CDR3 length: 15; J gene: TRBJ2-7; CDR3 DNA: TGTGCCAGCAGTGCCCCGGGACAGGGTAGGCGCGAGCAGTACTTC; CDR3 protein: CASSAPGQGRREQYF
V gene: TRBV4-1; D gene: TRBD1; clone size: NA; CDR3 length: 16; J gene: TRBJ2-1; CDR3 DNA: TGCGCCAGCAGCCCAGACCGGGACAGGGGATACAATGAGCAGTTCTTC; CDR3 protein: CASSPDRDRGYNEQFF
V gene: TRBV5-4; D gene: TRBD2; clone size: once; CDR3 length: 14; J gene: TRBJ2-3; CDR3 DNA: TGTGCCAGCAGCCGCCGGGGGGGCACAGATACGCAGTATTTT; CDR3 protein: CASSRRGGTDTQYF
V gene: TRBV5-4; D gene: TRBD1; clone size: NA; CDR3 length: 15; J gene: TRBJ2-7; CDR3 DNA: TGTGCCAGCAGCGTGGTTGGGACAGGAATCTACGAGCAGTACTTC; CDR3 protein: CASSVVGTGIYEQYF
V gene: TRBV9; D gene: TRBD1; clone size: NA; CDR3 length: 18; J gene: TRBJ1-2; CDR3 DNA: TGTGCCAGCAGCGTAGAGCCCGCAAGGACAGGGGGTCTGGATGGCTACACCTTC; CDR3 protein: CASSVEPARTGGLDGYTF
V gene: TRBV5-4; D gene: TRBD1; clone size: NA; CDR3 length: 15; J gene: TRBJ1-2; CDR3 DNA: TGTGCCAGCACCTCATCCCGGGACAGGGGGAATGGCTACACCTTC; CDR3 protein: CASTSSRDRGNGYTF
V gene: TRBV9; D gene: TRBD1; clone size: NA; CDR3 length: 15; J gene: TRBJ2-2; CDR3 DNA: TGTGCCAGCAGCACCCGGGACAGGCCTGCCGGGGAGCTGTTTTTT; CDR3 protein: CASSTRDRPAGELFF
V gene: TRBV27; D gene: TRBD2; clone size: NA; CDR3 length: 13; J gene: TRBJ2-1; CDR3 DNA: TGTGCCAGGCCGGGACTAGAACTACGAGAGCAGTTCTTC; CDR3 protein: CARPGLELREQFF
V gene: TRBV28; D gene: TRBD1; clone size: NA; CDR3 length: 16; J gene: TRBJ1-2; CDR3 DNA: TGTGCCACCGCCAGGCCCTTGACAGGGCATGGCTATGGCTACACCTTC; CDR3 protein: CATARPLTGHGYGYTF
V gene: TRBV7-9; D gene: NA; clone size: once; CDR3 length: 15; J gene: TRBJ1-5; CDR3 DNA: TGTTCCAGCAGCTTATCGGGGGGGGTTTATCAGCCCCAGCATTTT; CDR3 protein: CSSSLSGGVYQPQHF
V gene: TRBV27; D gene: TRBD1; clone size: NA; CDR3 length: 15; J gene: TRBJ1-5; CDR3 DNA: TGTGCCAGCAGTTCGACAGGGATAAACAATCAGCCCCAGCATTTT; CDR3 protein: CASSSTGINNQPQHF
V gene: TRBV5-1; D gene: TRBD2; clone size: NA; CDR3 length: 15; J gene: TRBJ2-7; CDR3 DNA: TGCGCCAGCAGCTTCGGGGGGAATCCTTCCTACGAGCAGTACTTC; CDR3 protein: CASSFGGNPSYEQYF
V gene: TRBV10-1; D gene: TRBD2; clone size: NA; CDR3 length: 17; J gene: TRBJ2-2; CDR3 DNA: TGCGCCAGCAGGTCCGGACTAGCGGGATTGAAAACCGGGGAGCTGTTTTTT; CDR3 protein: CASRSGLAGLKTGELFF
V gene: TRBV7-2; D gene: TRBD1; clone size: NA; CDR3 length: 14; J gene: TRBJ2-5; CDR3 DNA: TGTGCCAGCAGCACCGACAGGGGTCGAGAGACCCAGTACTTC; CDR3 protein: CASSTDRGRETQYF
V gene: TRBV7-8; D gene: TRBD1; clone size: NA; CDR3 length: 14; J gene: TRBJ2-7; CDR3 DNA: TGTGCCAGCAGCGGGGGGACAGGGGCCTACGAGCAGTACTTC; CDR3 protein: CASSGGTGAYEQYF
V gene: TRBV4-3; D gene: TRBD1; clone size: few; CDR3 length: 15; J gene: TRBJ2-7; CDR3 DNA: TGCGCCAGCAGCCAAGATGGGGACAGGAGGGGCGAGCAGTACTTC; CDR3 protein: CASSQDGDRRGEQYF
V gene: TRBV19; D gene: TRBD2; clone size: NA; CDR3 length: 15; J gene: TRBJ2-2; CDR3 DNA: TGTGCCAGTAGCCAGATAGCGGGAGGCACCGGGGAGCTGTTTTTT; CDR3 protein: CASSQIAGGTGELFF
V gene: TRBV7-2; D gene: NA; clone size: NA; CDR3 length: 14; J gene: TRBJ1-2; CDR3 DNA: TGTGCCAGCAGCTTAAGTCAGGGGAGTTATGGCTACACCTTC; CDR3 protein: CASSLSQGSYGYTF
V gene: TRBV19; D gene: NA; clone size: NA; CDR3 length: 12; J gene: TRBJ2-7; CDR3 DNA: TGTGCCTCTTCCCGGAGGGGGCACGAGCAGTACTTC; CDR3 protein: CASSRRGHEQYF
V gene: TRBV7-2; D gene: NA; clone size: NA; CDR3 length: 16; J gene: TRBJ2-3; CDR3 DNA: TGTGCCAGCAGCTTTGGGGGGGGCCCGAGCACAGATACGCAGTATTTT; CDR3 protein: CASSFGGGPSTDTQYF
V gene: TRBV5-4; D gene: TRBD2; clone size: NA; CDR3 length: 18; J gene: TRBJ2-7; CDR3 DNA: TGTGCCAGCAGCCCTCCCGCACTAGCGGGAGGGCCTTCAGGCGAGCAGTACTTC; CDR3 protein: CASSPPALAGGPSGEQYF
V gene: TRBV6-5; D gene: TRBD1; clone size: NA; CDR3 length: 15; J gene: TRBJ2-1; CDR3 DNA: TGTGCCAGCACCATAGACAGGGGGTTTTACAATGAGCAGTTCTTC; CDR3 protein: CASTIDRGFYNEQFF
V gene: TRBV6-5; D gene: NA; clone size: NA; CDR3 length: 15; J gene: TRBJ1-4; CDR3 DNA: TGTGCCAGCAGTCCCTTGGTAGCAACTAATGAAAAACTGTTTTTT; CDR3 protein: CASSPLVATNEKLFF
V gene: TRBV4-3; D gene: NA; clone size: NA; CDR3 length: 14; J gene: TRBJ1-1; CDR3 DNA: TGCGCCAGCAGCCAAGGTCTGTTTAACACTGAAGCTTTCTTT; CDR3 protein: CASSQGLFNTEAFF
V gene: TRBV13; D gene: NA; clone size: NA; CDR3 length: 15; J gene: TRBJ2-5; CDR3 DNA: TGTGCCAGCAGCGCAGGGGCGACGGACTCGGAGACCCAGTACTTC; CDR3 protein: CASSAGATDSETQYF
V gene: TRBV28; D gene: NA; clone size: NA; CDR3 length: 15; J gene: TRBJ1-2; CDR3 DNA: TGTGCCAGCAGTTTACCGACGGGGGAGAGCTATGGCTACACCTTC; CDR3 protein: CASSLPTGESYGYTF
V gene: TRBV19; D gene: TRBD1; clone size: NA; CDR3 length: 13; J gene: TRBJ1-2; CDR3 DNA: TGTGCCAGCACGGACAAGGGGGCGAATGGCTACACCTTC; CDR3 protein: CASTDKGANGYTF
V gene: TRBV10-1; D gene: NA; clone size: NA; CDR3 length: 11; J gene: TRBJ1-5; CDR3 DNA: TGCGCCAGCAACGGGGATCAGCCCCAGCATTTT; CDR3 protein: CASNGDQPQHF
V gene: TRBV5-1; D gene: NA; clone size: NA; CDR3 length: 15; J gene: TRBJ1-1; CDR3 DNA: TGCGCCAGCAGCCCGCTCTCCGGACAGAACACTGAAGCTTTCTTT; CDR3 protein: CASSPLSGQNTEAFF
V gene: TRBV19; D gene: NA; clone size: once; CDR3 length: 14; J gene: TRBJ1-2; CDR3 DNA: TGTGCCAGTAGTATAGCAAGGGGCGACTATGGCTACACCTTC; CDR3 protein: CASSIARGDYGYTF
V gene: TRBV4-3; D gene: TRBD2; clone size: NA; CDR3 length: 20; J gene: TRBJ2-3; CDR3 DNA: TGCGCCAGCAGCCAAGAAAGGGGTTTGGGGGTAGCGGGGTCGGTAGATACGCAGTATTTT; CDR3 protein: CASSQERGLGVAGSVDTQYF
V gene: TRBV9; D gene: NA; clone size: NA; CDR3 length: 14; J gene: TRBJ2-4; CDR3 DNA: TGTGCCAGCAGCCCAGGGGTAGCCAAAAACATTCAGTACTTC; CDR3 protein: CASSPGVAKNIQYF
V gene: TRBV18; D gene: NA; clone size: NA; CDR3 length: 17; J gene: TRBJ2-2; CDR3 DNA: TGTGCCAGCTCCCCCACCGGGACTTTCTTCACACCCGGGGAGCTGTTTTTT; CDR3 protein: CASSPTGTFFTPGELFF
V gene: TRBV6-5; D gene: NA; clone size: NA; CDR3 length: 14; J gene: TRBJ2-2; CDR3 DNA: TGTGCCAGCAGGAGCCAGGCTCGACCCGGGGAGCTGTTTTTT; CDR3 protein: CASRSQARPGELFF
V gene: TRBV6-5; D gene: NA; clone size: NA; CDR3 length: 14; J gene: TRBJ2-7; CDR3 DNA: TGTGCCACCACCGGGGCAGGGGCCCGCGACGAGCAGTACTTC; CDR3 protein: CATTGAGARDEQYF
V gene: TRBV18; D gene: TRBD2; clone size: NA; CDR3 length: 14; J gene: TRBJ2-7; CDR3 DNA: TGTGCCAGCTCACCACGGGAGGGAATCCGCGAGCAGTACTTC; CDR3 protein: CASSPREGIREQYF
V gene: TRBV29-1; D gene: TRBD2; clone size: NA; CDR3 length: 14; J gene: TRBJ2-5; CDR3 DNA: TGCAGCGTTGAAGCGGCAGCGGGGCATGAGACCCAGTACTTC; CDR3 protein: CSVEAAAGHETQYF
V gene: TRBV5-4; D gene: NA; clone size: NA; CDR3 length: 13; J gene: TRBJ2-3; CDR3 DNA: TGTGCCAGCAGCTTGCGGGGTCCGGGGACGCAGTATTTT; CDR3 protein: CASSLRGPGTQYF